This entry is about one T cell receptor (beta chain). The assay was immunoSEQ multiplex PCR, and TCRdb's table has in-frame clones only and misses some. The profile covers 35,000 to 55,000 clones, with 85% to 95% appearing a single time and 0.4% to 0.55% taken by the ten largest. The data are from a study of T cell changes during pregnancy in multiple sclerosis. The germline gives CDR1 SQVTM, CDR2 ANQGSEA. Trimming cost V 4 bases and J 0 bases; bases outside gene matches: 3. The CDR3 has 15 residues. Sequenced material: CD4+ T cells from peripheral blood mononuclear cells, taken in the third trimester of pregnancy. The chain is built from TRBV29-1 and TRBJ1-3; 10 nucleotides line up with TRBD1. The TCR comes from a female donor with multiple sclerosis, enrolled in a pregnancy study. The CDR3: CSVATGGRSGNTIYF. The CDR3 coding sequence is TGCAGCGTTGCGACAGGGGGCCGCTCTGGAAACACCATATATTTT.